This T cell receptor beta chain was sequenced during a study of T cells in tuberculosis. Study observations and caveats: Samples were chosen by availability of cryopreserved specimens.

Adolescents were screened for latent TB by skin test and IGRA. Unsorted cryopreserved PBMC were sequenced, averaging roughly 100,000 T cells per clinical donor. About this clone itself: The antigen is undetermined.

Germline assignment: CDR1 MNHEY and CDR2 SMNVEV (reference sequence). V gave up 4 bases and J gave up 4 bases, with 25 bases separating them. This CDR3 spans 18 amino acids. The method was immunoSEQ multiplex PCR; TCRdb's version includes in-frame clones alone and lacks a portion of them. The data show over 30,000 clones, 95% to 97% seen once. The rearrangement uses TRBV27 and TRBJ1-2; D might be TRBD1 (6 bases). The sample comprised PBMCs. The sequence came from a donor aged 10-29 years with latent tuberculosis or without tuberculosis infection. The CDR3 DNA is TGTGCCAGCAGTTGGCGTTTTGGGGGGGCAGGCGGGTTCTATGGCTACACCTTC. It specifies CASSWRFGGAGGFYGYTF.